The 10 T cell receptor beta chains below were found in one sample sequenced in a study of low-dose radiotherapy and immunotherapy resistance in tumors. First-strand cDNA used TRAV- and TRBV-specific primers, covering alpha and beta chains. A constant-region primer paired with the V-primer adapter amplified TCRs over approximately 20 PCR cycles. Each CDR3 protein gets one entry after TCRdb re-called the reads with MiXCR. The data hold approximately 90,000 distinct CDR3 sequences, with roughly a sixth observed a single time. Time point given: before trial treatment. Specimen: PBMCs, collected before treatment. Receptor source: a male donor with prostate cancer.

This clonotype was detected ten times or more. CDR3 amino acids: CAWTRGAGELFF. DNA for the CDR3: TGTGCCTGGACACGAGGCGCCGGGGAGCTGTTTTTT. The gene calls are TRBV30 and TRBJ2-2; no firm D call. In germline, CDR1 is GTSNPN, CDR2 SVGIG (reference sequence). The CDR3 contains 12 residues. V was clipped by 4 bases and J by 6 bases, with 9 bases between them.

Many counts were recorded for this clonotype. The chain combines TRBV20-1 with TRBJ1-5; no clear D. Germline V gives CDR1 DFQATT, CDR2 SNEGSKA (reference sequence). The V end lost 6 bases, the J end lost 0 bases, and 9 bases lay between the germline ends. The CDR3 spans 13 residues. The CDR3 nucleotides are TGCAGTGCGATTGGGTATAGCAATCAGCCCCAGCATTTT. It is translated as CSAIGYSNQPQHF.

This clonotype was observed at least ten times. The rearrangement uses TRBV7-2 and TRBJ2-1, with TRBD2 identical over 13 bases. V dropped 7 bases and J dropped 13; count of bases not matched to a gene: 7. This CDR3 is 13 amino acids long. The germline CDR1 and CDR2 sequences are SGHTA and FQGNSA. For the CDR3, the DNA is TGTGCCAGCAAACTAGCGGGGGGGCGTCACCAGTTCTTC. Protein product: CASKLAGGRHQFF. The full variable domain, rest sourced from reference TRBV7-2 and TRBJ2-1, is GAGVSQSPSNKVTEKGKDVELRCDPISGHTALYWYRQSLGQGLEFLIYFQGNSAPDKSGLPSDRFSAERTGGSVSTLTIQRTQQEDSAVYLCASKLAGGRHQFFGPGTRLTVL.

Comment on this clonotype: A far larger clone differs by one base, so this is likely a read error. This rearrangement joins TRBV6-8 to TRBJ2-5, with D tentatively TRBD1 or TRBD2 (6 bases each). The length of the CDR3 is 14 residues. The V end lost 6 bases, the J end lost 7 bases, and 18 bases lay between the germline ends. The germline CDR1 and CDR2 sequences are MNHGY and SAAAGT. The CDR3 reads CASRELASRGTQYF. The DNA for the CDR3 is TGTGCCAGCAGAGAACTAGCCTCCAGGGGGACCCAGTACTTC.

This clonotype was observed at least ten times. CDR3 nucleotides: TGCAGTGCTAGCGAGGGTGAGCAGTTCTTC. Translation gives CSASEGEQFF. The gene calls are TRBV20-1 and TRBJ2-1, with D perhaps matching TRBD2 (5 bases). Per the germline V gene, CDR1 is DFQATT and CDR2 is SNEGSKA (reference sequence). Trimming shortened V by 3 bases and J by 9 bases, and 6 bases separated the two germline ends. The CDR3 spans 10 residues.

This clonotype appeared many times. This chain joins TRBV5-1 and TRBJ1-1; 9 nucleotides match TRBD1. J gave up 1 base and V 4 bases, and 11 bases lay outside the gene matches. CDR3 length: 17 residues. Germline V gives CDR1 SGHRS, CDR2 YFSETQ. The CDR3 reads CASSPVPGQGWNTEAFF. CDR3 nucleotides: TGCGCCAGCAGCCCCGTCCCGGGACAGGGATGGAACACTGAAGCTTTCTTT.

A few counts support this clonotype. This chain links TRBV5-4 with TRBJ1-5, with D possibly TRBD1 on 6 matching bases. V lost 0 bases and J 0 bases, leaving 10 bases between the germline ends. In germline, CDR1 is SGHNT, CDR2 YYREEE (reference sequence). This CDR3 is built from 16 residues. Here the CDR3 DNA reads TGTGCCAGCAGCTTGGAAGGGGGGGATAGCAATCAGCCCCAGCATTTT. This translates into CASSLEGGDSNQPQHF.

The table lists this clonotype with many counts. This chain links TRBV7-9 with TRBJ1-2; tentative D call: TRBD1 (5 bases). V was pared by 1 base and J by 6 bases, with 9 bases between. From germline, CDR1 is SEHNR and CDR2 FQNEAQ (reference sequence). This CDR3 contains 13 residues. The CDR3: CASSLDPGDGYTF. CDR3 DNA: TGTGCCAGCAGCTTAGACCCGGGGGATGGCTACACCTTC.

This clonotype was counted at least ten times. The chain joins TRBV15 to TRBJ1-3; D not certain. The length of the CDR3 is 14 residues. Germline V CDR1 and CDR2: LNHNV, YYDKDF (reference sequence). Trimming took 1 base from V and 5 from J, leaving 9 bases between them. CDR3 DNA sequence: TGTGCCACCAGCAGAGTTCGTGGGAGAAACACCATATATTTT. Translation: CATSRVRGRNTIYF.

This clonotype was detected ten times or more. The V call is TRBV12-3 or TRBV12-4, the J call TRBJ1-3, with D unresolved. Trimming pared 6 bases from V and 1 base from J, leaving 4 bases between. The length of the CDR3 is 12 residues. CDR3 bases: TGTGCCAGCAGAAGGTCTGGAAACACCATATATTTT. Translation gives CASRRSGNTIYF.